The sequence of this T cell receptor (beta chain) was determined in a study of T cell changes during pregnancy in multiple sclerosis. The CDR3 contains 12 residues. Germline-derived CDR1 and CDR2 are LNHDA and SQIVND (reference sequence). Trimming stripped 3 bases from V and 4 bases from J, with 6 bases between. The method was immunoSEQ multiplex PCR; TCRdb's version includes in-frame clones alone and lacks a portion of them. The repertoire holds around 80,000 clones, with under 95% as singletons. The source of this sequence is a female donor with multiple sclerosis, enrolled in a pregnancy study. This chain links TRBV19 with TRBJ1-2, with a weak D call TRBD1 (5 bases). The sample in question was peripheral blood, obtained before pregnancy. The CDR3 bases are TGTGCCAGTAGTATCGACAGCTATGGCTACACCTTC. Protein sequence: CASSIDSYGYTF.